A single sample is the source of the 10 T cell receptor beta chains below, sequenced in a study of CXCR3-negative and CXCR3-positive naive CD8 T cells. For these TCRs, the target antigens are not known. Carrying UMI labels, the TRB cDNA libraries were prepared through 5' RACE. TCRdb reprocessed the 5' RACE reads; each CDR3 protein has one entry and no DNA is given. This sample's table reports 150,000 to 180,000 distinct CDR3 sequences. Study results and caveats: Naive cells with CXCR3 showed TRB CDR3s that were more hydrophobic than those in CXCR3-negative naive cells.

Specimen: naive CXCR3+ CD8+ T cells from blood. Subset in this sample: CD45RO-CCR7+CD27+CD95- naive CD8+ T cells expressing CXCR3 (TNR3+). These receptors all stem from a human donor in good health. Some clones in this sample may be carry-over from other donors' samples.

V gene TRBV25-1 combines with J gene TRBJ2-7; the D call of TRBD1 rests on TCRdb alone, since no DNA is present to check it. From germline, CDR1 is MGHDK and CDR2 SYGVNS. The CDR3 loop spans 20 amino acids. CDR3 sequence reads: CASSEKRQGLLRGPFPEQYF.

The V call is TRBV5-1, the J call TRBJ2-4; the TCRdb D gene call, TRBD1, has no DNA to confirm it. The CDR3 is 15 amino acids. Germline assignment: CDR1 SGHRS and CDR2 YFSETQ. CDR3 sequence: CASSVVGTAKNIQYF.

The CDR3 spells CSVRSAGEPLYEQYF. The rearrangement uses TRBV29-1 and TRBJ2-7; lacking DNA, the TRBD2 call made by TCRdb goes unchecked. Germline-derived CDR1 and CDR2 are SQVTM and ANQGSEA. CDR3 size: 15 residues.

The V call is TRBV4-1, the J call TRBJ2-5. The CDR3 loop spans 14 amino acids. CDR1 and CDR2 from the germline V gene are MGHRA and YSYEKL. CDR3: CASSQRESQETQYF.

This sequence joins TRBV4-2 and TRBJ2-2. The CDR3 consists of 18 residues. Germline V gene data show CDR1 as LGHNA and CDR2 as YNFKEQ. The CDR3 is CASSQDILLDVLTGELFF.

This chain joins TRBV5-1 and TRBJ2-3; TCRdb reports TRBD1, a call that lacks DNA to check it against. Germline values: CDR1 SGHRS, CDR2 YFSETQ. This CDR3 is built from 15 residues. CDR3 sequence reads: CASSLRFREGDTQYF.

J is TRBJ2-2 and V is TRBV28; the TRBD2 assignment by TCRdb is unverifiable without DNA. Per germline, CDR1 MDHEN and CDR2 SYDVKM. The length of the CDR3 is 16 residues. Here the CDR3 reads CASSWDLARATGELFF. Based on the CDR3 plus reference TRBV28 and TRBJ2-2, the full variable domain is DVKVTQSSRYLVKRTGEKVFLECVQDMDHENMFWYRQDPGLGLRLIYFSYDVKMKEKGDIPEGYSVSREKKERFSLILESASTNQTSMYLCASSWDLARATGELFFGEGSRLTVL.

The genes are TRBV18 and TRBJ2-1; the D gene TCRdb calls, TRBD2, cannot be checked with no DNA. The CDR3 is 13 residues long. Germline CDR1 is KGHSH and CDR2 is LQKENI. The CDR3 is CAMSSGGLNEQFF.

The chain links TRBV28 to TRBJ1-1. The CDR3 sequence is 14 residues long. The germline V gene has CDR1 MDHEN and CDR2 SYDVKM. CDR3 sequence reads: CASSPPREVTEAFF. Full variable domain (rest looked up from reference TRBV28 and TRBJ1-1): DVKVTQSSRYLVKRTGEKVFLECVQDMDHENMFWYRQDPGLGLRLIYFSYDVKMKEKGDIPEGYSVSREKKERFSLILESASTNQTSMYLCASSPPREVTEAFFGQGTRLTVV.

This chain connects TRBV12-3 or TRBV12-4 to TRBJ1-5; there is no DNA to check the TCRdb D call of TRBD1. The CDR3 consists of 13 residues. This CDR3 reads CASNNQGNQPQHF.